Shown below are 21 T cell receptor beta chains from a single sample sequenced in a study of blood T cell repertoires in COVID-19. Produced via immunoSEQ multiplex PCR; TCRdb's table is partial and in-frame only. Altogether 110,000 or so clones are present, 80% to 90% being singletons, with the ten largest covering approximately 7.2%. Sequenced sample: peripheral blood. Receptor source: a man aged 65 to 79 who had recovered from COVID-19.

This sequence joins TRBV3-1 (or the pseudogene TRBV3-2) and TRBJ2-3; D gene unclear. This CDR3 contains 15 residues. Trimming shortened V by 4 bases and J by 0 bases, and 11 bases separated the two germline ends. CDR1 is LGHDT and CDR2 is YNNKEL in the germline V gene (reference sequence). CDR3 bases: TGTGCCAGCAGCCGTACGCACTCTAGCACAGATACGCAGTATTTT. This sequence encodes CASSRTHSSTDTQYF.

V and J are TRBV6-5 and TRBJ2-7, with D possibly being TRBD2 (6 bases). There are 12 residues in the CDR3. CDR1 is MNHEY, CDR2 SVGAGI, per germline. V lost 9 bases and J 5 bases, leaving 14 bases between the germline ends. The CDR3 loop reads CASGGTANEQYF. CDR3 nucleotides: TGTGCCAGTGGAGGGACCGCCAACGAGCAGTACTTC.

This chain connects TRBV2 to TRBJ2-7; TRBD1 matches 8 bases. The CDR3 covers 14 residues. V lost 8 bases and J lost 2; bases outside the gene matches: 8. The germline V gene has CDR1 SNHLY and CDR2 FYNNEI. CDR3 nucleotides: TGTGCCAGCGGCCGCAGGACAGGGCCCTACGAGCAGTACTTC. Encoded protein: CASGRRTGPYEQYF.

V gene TRBV6-5 combines with J gene TRBJ2-3; D gene unclear. Germline CDR1 is MNHEY and CDR2 is SVGAGI. The CDR3 extends over 16 amino acids. V was pared by 1 base and J by 2 bases, with 13 bases between. CDR3 sequence reads: CASSYYANPTTDTQYF. The CDR3 DNA reads TGTGCCAGCAGTTACTACGCGAACCCCACCACAGATACGCAGTATTTT.

This chain connects TRBV7-9 to TRBJ2-1; TRBD1 agrees at 7 bases. Trimming removed 2 bases from V and 5 bases from J; junction bases left unmatched: 3. The CDR3 length is 14 residues. Germline assignment: CDR1 SEHNR and CDR2 FQNEAQ (reference sequence). The CDR3 protein is CASSLQGENNEQFF. The CDR3 DNA sequence: TGTGCCAGCAGCTTACAGGGGGAGAACAATGAGCAGTTCTTC. The full variable domain, with the rest looked up from reference TRBV7-9 and TRBJ2-1, is DTGVSQNPRHKITKRGQNVTFRCDPISEHNRLYWYRQTLGQGPEFLTYFQNEAQLEKSRLLSDRFSAERPKGSFSTLEIQRTEQGDSAMYLCASSLQGENNEQFFGPGTRLTVL.

J is TRBJ2-3 and V is TRBV7-7; D is uncertain. The V gene lost 2 bases and the J gene lost 3 bases, with 9 bases spanning the gap. The CDR3 length is 14 residues. Germline lookup yields CDR1 SSHAT and CDR2 FNYEAQ (reference sequence). The CDR3 loop reads CASSLTGRTDTQYF. CDR3 in DNA: TGTGCCAGCAGCTTAACGGGTCGGACAGATACGCAGTATTTT.

This chain connects TRBV6-2 or TRBV6-3 to TRBJ1-1; 10 bases agree with TRBD1. The CDR3 has 17 residues. From germline, CDR1 is MNHEY and CDR2 SVGEGT. J lost 3 bases, V lost 4 bases, and 11 bases had no gene match. This CDR3 reads CASSFPGQGYGDTEAFF. The CDR3 DNA reads as TGTGCCAGCAGTTTCCCGGGACAGGGGTATGGGGACACTGAAGCTTTCTTT.

The V and J genes are TRBV5-1 and TRBJ1-4; the D is unclear. V lost 0 bases, J lost 7 bases, and 13 bases lay in between. The CDR3 loop spans 15 amino acids. Germline V CDR1 and CDR2: SGHRS, YFSETQ. As DNA, the CDR3 is TGCGCCAGCAGCTTGGTCGGAGTGTATACTGAAAAACTGTTTTTT. Translation gives CASSLVGVYTEKLFF.

The count of this clone is one. This sample includes further DNA sequences coding for the same CDR3. The V call is TRBV12-3 or TRBV12-4, the J call TRBJ1-2, with TRBD1 matching over 7 bases. The V segment lost 5 bases and the J segment 2 bases; nucleotides outside the gene matches: 2. This CDR3 comprises 13 residues. Here the CDR3 DNA reads TGTGCCAGCAGTGCAGGGGGGAACTATGGCTACACCTTC. Encoded protein: CASSAGGNYGYTF.

On this clone itself: Other DNA variants within this sample encode the same CDR3. This rearrangement joins TRBV12-3 or TRBV12-4 to TRBJ2-3, with D perhaps TRBD2 (6 bases). V lost 6 bases and J 4 bases, leaving 8 bases between the germline ends. The CDR3 is made up of 12 amino acids. This CDR3 is CASSPGADTQYF. Here the CDR3 DNA reads TGTGCCAGCAGCCCGGGAGCAGATACGCAGTATTTT.

The chain carries TRBV5-1 and TRBJ1-4; D unresolved. Looked up from germline, CDR1 is SGHRS and CDR2 is YFSETQ. V lost 0 bases to trimming and J lost 7 bases, with 10 bases between them. The CDR3 length is 14 residues. DNA of the CDR3: TGCGCCAGCAGCTTGGCGGCAGCGGGTGAAAAACTGTTTTTT. It codes for CASSLAAAGEKLFF.

The chain carries TRBV4-1 and TRBJ2-5; possible D gene TRBD2, 5 bases. Germline CDR1 and CDR2: MGHRA and YSYEKL. CDR3 length: 16 residues. V lost 4 bases, J lost 5 bases, and 20 bases lay in between. CDR3: CASSPSPYGGSETQYF. Written as DNA, the CDR3 is TGCGCCAGCAGCCCTTCGCCCTATGGCGGGTCGGAGACCCAGTACTTC.

The chain uses TRBV9 and TRBJ2-7; 10 bases fit TRBD2. The J segment lost 8 bases and the V segment lost 0 bases, leaving 5 bases of the junction unmatched. The germline V gene encodes CDR1 SGDLS and CDR2 YYNGEE. The CDR3 runs 14 residues. CDR3 sequence: CASSVEAGGKKQYF. CDR3 in DNA: TGTGCCAGCAGCGTAGAAGCGGGAGGGAAGAAGCAGTACTTC.

V usage is TRBV27 and J usage is TRBJ2-5, with 13 bases aligning to TRBD2. The V and J ends lost 6 bases and 5 bases, in that order; junction bases with no gene match: 15. This CDR3 has 18 amino acids. The germline V gene has CDR1 MNHEY and CDR2 SMNVEV (reference sequence). CDR3 nucleotides: TGTGCCAGCAGCCGCGCGGGACTAGCGGGATCCATGGGGGAGACCCAGTACTTC. Residues: CASSRAGLAGSMGETQYF.

This sequence joins TRBV29-1 and TRBJ1-2, with a possible D match to TRBD1 (5 bases). Germline CDR1 is SQVTM and CDR2 is ANQGSEA. The CDR3 length is 13 residues. Trimming took off 4 bases at V and 0 bases at J, with 9 bases between the two ends. CDR3 loop: CSVGAGTNYGYTF. CDR3 coding DNA: TGCAGCGTTGGGGCAGGGACTAACTATGGCTACACCTTC.

V is TRBV6-5 and J is TRBJ2-6, with no clear D. CDR1 is MNHEY, CDR2 SVGAGI, per germline. The CDR3 extends over 16 amino acids. Trimming cost V 0 bases and J 3 bases, with 9 bases left between them. CDR3 amino acids: CASSYSFEVGANVLTF. Written as DNA, the CDR3 is TGTGCCAGCAGTTACTCTTTCGAGGTTGGGGCCAACGTCCTGACTTTC.

The gene calls are TRBV5-5 and TRBJ2-5, with TRBD1 matching over 7 bases. The germline gives CDR1 SGHKS, CDR2 YYEKEE (reference sequence). The CDR3 extends over 16 amino acids. The junction had 10 bases not matched to a gene; V was cut back by 0 bases and J by 5 bases. For the CDR3, the DNA is TGTGCCAGCAGCTTGGGGAGAAGGGGGCTCAGGGAGACCCAGTACTTC. Residues: CASSLGRRGLRETQYF.

V gene TRBV30 combines with J gene TRBJ2-1; TRBD2 matches at 10 bases. V shed 0 bases, J shed 10 bases, and the junction held 6 bases outside the gene matches. The germline gives CDR1 GTSNPN, CDR2 SVGIG (reference sequence). CDR3 size: 14 residues. CDR3 amino acids: CAWSVQKAGGEQFF. The CDR3, as DNA: TGTGCCTGGAGTGTACAAAAAGCGGGAGGGGAGCAGTTCTTC.

The chain couples TRBV5-1 to TRBJ1-4; 9 nucleotides agree with TRBD1. Germline lookup yields CDR1 SGHRS and CDR2 YFSETQ. V trimming: 4 bases; J trimming: 1 base; junction bases outside the gene matches: 5. The CDR3 runs 16 residues. The CDR3 loop is CASSLGQGVTNEKLFF. CDR3 DNA sequence: TGCGCCAGCAGCCTGGGACAGGGCGTAACTAATGAAAAACTGTTTTTT.

The gene calls are TRBV10-3 and TRBJ2-5; D unclear. Germline CDR1 and CDR2: ENHRY and SYGVKD. V lost 0 bases and J lost 3, with 8 bases in between. CDR3 length: 14 amino acids. The CDR3 region has the DNA TGTGCCATCAGTGAGTCGGCCACGAAAGAGACCCAGTACTTC. This encodes CAISESATKETQYF.

This clone has only one observation. CDR3 protein: CASSRLGGTNTGELFF. The CDR3 nucleotides are TGTGCCAGTAGTCGACTCGGCGGAACGAACACCGGGGAGCTGTTTTTT. V is TRBV19 and J is TRBJ2-2; D gene unclear. Deletions cut 5 bases from V and 0 bases from J, with 13 bases between. CDR1 LNHDA and CDR2 SQIVND come from the germline V gene (reference sequence). The CDR3 has 16 residues.